These T cell receptor beta chains were read from a single sample in a study of shared clonotypes between healthy human individuals. Method: immunoSEQ multiplex PCR; TCRdb's copy keeps in-frame clones and lacks some. The sample lists around 2,000,000 clones; approximately 95% were seen once. Sequences were obtained from naive CD4+ T cells sorted from blood. These receptor sequences come from a young man in good health. Each CDR3 is given with its conserved first and last residue. A D gene is named only where the DNA matches it firmly. The listing skips clone size in some rows; elsewhere it reads once, few, many or a size class.

CDR3: CASSLTSGDYNEQFF; DNA: TGTGCCAGCAGCCTGACTAGCGGGGACTACAATGAGCAGTTCTTC; V: TRBV7-3; D: TRBD2; J: TRBJ2-1; size: NA
CDR3: CASSLGDSSLEQYF; DNA: TGCGCCAGCAGCTTGGGAGACAGCTCTCTCGAGCAGTACTTC; V: TRBV5-1; D: NA; J: TRBJ2-7; size: NA
CDR3: CASSLVLGEDQYF; DNA: TGTGCCAGCAGCTTAGTTCTGGGCGAGGACCAGTACTTC; V: TRBV7-2; D: NA; J: TRBJ2-5; size: NA
CDR3: CASSQGTENTEAFF; DNA: TGCGCCAGCAGCCAAGGGACAGAGAACACTGAAGCTTTCTTT; V: TRBV4-3; D: NA; J: TRBJ1-1; size: NA
CDR3: CASTSRAGGYGYTF; DNA: TGTGCCAGCACCTCCCGGGCAGGGGGCTATGGCTACACCTTC; V: TRBV2; D: TRBD1; J: TRBJ1-2; size: NA
CDR3: CASSYGLAGDTGELFF; DNA: TGTGCCAGCAGCTACGGACTAGCCGGGGACACCGGGGAGCTGTTTTTT; V: TRBV5-6; D: TRBD2; J: TRBJ2-2; size: NA
CDR3: CAWSVPTGWAKNIQYF; DNA: TGTGCCTGGAGTGTCCCGACAGGGTGGGCGAAAAACATTCAGTACTTC; V: TRBV30; D: TRBD1; J: TRBJ2-4; size: NA
CDR3: CASSPTSSSIQYF; DNA: TGTGCCAGCAGCCCCACGTCAAGTAGTATCCAGTACTTC; V: TRBV5-4; D: NA; J: TRBJ2-5; size: NA
CDR3: CASSEGLARPQHF; DNA: TGCGCCAGCAGTGAGGGACTGGCCAGGCCCCAGCATTTT; V: TRBV10-1; D: NA; J: TRBJ1-5; size: NA
CDR3: CSVAGGSGGTDTQYF; DNA: TGCAGCGTTGCCGGGGGGTCGGGAGGAACAGATACGCAGTATTTT; V: TRBV29-1; D: TRBD2; J: TRBJ2-3; size: NA
CDR3: CASSLGTPAYEQYF; DNA: TGTGCCAGCAGTTTGGGGACGCCAGCCTACGAGCAGTACTTC; V: TRBV28; D: NA; J: TRBJ2-7; size: NA
CDR3: CASSEQAGTGELFF; DNA: TGTGCCAGCAGTGAACAAGCGGGGACCGGGGAGCTGTTTTTT; V: TRBV6-4; D: TRBD2; J: TRBJ2-2; size: NA
CDR3: CASSLRPRGETGELFF; DNA: TGTGCCAGCAGCTTAAGGCCCAGGGGCGAAACCGGGGAGCTGTTTTTT; V: TRBV7-9; D: NA; J: TRBJ2-2; size: NA
CDR3: CASSLGQSTDEQYF; DNA: TGTGCCAGCAGCTTAGGACAGAGCACTGACGAGCAGTACTTC; V: TRBV7-2; D: NA; J: TRBJ2-7; size: NA
CDR3: CASSPRQGSSYEQYF; DNA: TGTGCCAGCAGTCCCCGACAGGGGAGCTCCTACGAGCAGTACTTC; V: TRBV6-1; D: TRBD1; J: TRBJ2-7; size: few
CDR3: CASGLGTDLSDTQYF; DNA: TGTGCTAGTGGTTTGGGGACGGACTTATCAGATACGCAGTATTTT; V: TRBV12-5; D: NA; J: TRBJ2-3; size: NA
CDR3: CASSLRPGWASSNQPQHF; DNA: TGTGCCAGCAGCTTAAGGCCGGGGTGGGCGTCTAGCAATCAGCCCCAGCATTTT; V: TRBV11-1; D: NA; J: TRBJ1-5; size: NA
CDR3: CAWSGGGIQPQHF; DNA: TGTGCCTGGAGTGGGGGAGGGATTCAGCCCCAGCATTTT; V: TRBV30; D: NA; J: TRBJ1-5; size: NA
CDR3: CASSPKGLAVYEQYF; DNA: TGTGCCAGCAGTCCCAAGGGACTAGCGGTTTACGAGCAGTACTTC; V: TRBV6-1; D: TRBD2; J: TRBJ2-7; size: NA
CDR3: CASSLASGSSYNEQFF; DNA: TGTGCCAGCAGCTTGGCTAGCGGAAGCTCCTACAATGAGCAGTTCTTC; V: TRBV5-4; D: TRBD2; J: TRBJ2-1; size: NA
CDR3: CASSRTTRGGTTDTQYF; DNA: TGCGCCAGCAGCAGGACTACTAGAGGGGGGACCACAGATACGCAGTATTTT; V: TRBV4-1; D: NA; J: TRBJ2-3; size: NA
CDR3: CASSEAGGGNPYEQYF; DNA: TGTGCCAGCAGTGAAGCGGGCGGGGGAAACCCCTACGAGCAGTACTTC; V: TRBV6-1; D: TRBD2; J: TRBJ2-7; size: NA
CDR3: CASSLRSTGGSNQPQHF; DNA: TGTGCCAGCAGCTTGCGTTCCACAGGGGGTAGCAATCAGCCCCAGCATTTT; V: TRBV5-6; D: TRBD1; J: TRBJ1-5; size: once
CDR3: CASSLGSGGPFGYEQYF; DNA: TGTGCCAGCAGCTTGGGCAGCGGGGGGCCATTTGGCTACGAGCAGTACTTC; V: TRBV7-9; D: TRBD2; J: TRBJ2-7; size: NA
CDR3: CASSPQGGSYNEQFF; DNA: TGCGCCAGCAGCCCTCAGGGTGGATCCTACAATGAGCAGTTCTTC; V: TRBV4-1; D: NA; J: TRBJ2-1; size: NA
CDR3: CASSMDRGYGYTF; DNA: TGTGCCAGCAGCATGGACAGGGGCTATGGCTACACCTTC; V: TRBV28; D: TRBD1; J: TRBJ1-2; size: NA
CDR3: CASSDTPGAPYEQYF; DNA: TGTGCCAGCAGTGACACGCCAGGCGCCCCCTACGAGCAGTACTTC; V: TRBV6-1; D: NA; J: TRBJ2-7; size: NA
CDR3: CASSFTGQDTNTGELFF; DNA: TGCGCCAGCAGCTTTACGGGACAGGACACGAACACCGGGGAGCTGTTTTTT; V: TRBV5-1; D: TRBD1; J: TRBJ2-2; size: NA
CDR3: CASSEPAGSGNTIYF; DNA: TGTGCCAGCAGTGAGCCAGCAGGCTCTGGAAACACCATATATTTT; V: TRBV6-1; D: NA; J: TRBJ1-3; size: once
CDR3: CASSPLDRGGEQFF; DNA: TGTGCCAGCTCACCACTGGACAGGGGCGGTGAGCAGTTCTTC; V: TRBV18; D: TRBD1; J: TRBJ2-1; size: NA
CDR3: CASSLGPGNTEAFF; DNA: TGTGCCAGCAGCTTAGGCCCCGGGAACACTGAAGCTTTCTTT; V: TRBV7-8; D: NA; J: TRBJ1-1; size: NA
CDR3: CASSITGSGNTIYF; DNA: TGTGCCAGCAGCATCACAGGGTCCGGAAACACCATATATTTT; V: TRBV7-9; D: NA; J: TRBJ1-3; size: NA
CDR3: CAITQGALLEYEQYF; DNA: TGTGCCATCACACAGGGGGCGCTACTTGAGTACGAGCAGTACTTC; V: TRBV10-3; D: TRBD1; J: TRBJ2-7; size: NA
CDR3: CASSLAYGTEAFF; DNA: TGTGCCAGCAGCTTAGCCTATGGAACTGAAGCTTTCTTT; V: TRBV7-9; D: NA; J: TRBJ1-1; size: NA
CDR3: CASSLASRNAGELFF; DNA: TGTGCCAGCAGCTTAGCGTCCAGGAATGCCGGGGAGCTGTTTTTT; V: TRBV7-9; D: NA; J: TRBJ2-2; size: NA
CDR3: CASSTGQLYEQYF; DNA: TGCGCCAGCAGCACGGGACAGCTTTACGAGCAGTACTTC; V: TRBV5-1; D: TRBD1; J: TRBJ2-7; size: NA
CDR3: CASSQGGQGLDNEQFF; DNA: TGCGCCAGCAGCCAGGGCGGACAGGGGCTTGACAATGAGCAGTTCTTC; V: TRBV4-1; D: TRBD1; J: TRBJ2-1; size: NA
CDR3: CASALGTGGGSPLHF; DNA: TGTGCCAGCGCCCTTGGGACAGGCGGAGGGTCACCCCTCCACTTT; V: TRBV6-6; D: TRBD1; J: TRBJ1-6; size: NA
CDR3: CASRTGGGNQPQHF; DNA: TGTGCCAGCAGGACAGGGGGGGGCAATCAGCCCCAGCATTTT; V: TRBV27; D: TRBD1; J: TRBJ1-5; size: NA
CDR3: CASSLVALTYNEQFF; DNA: TGTGCCAGCAGCTTAGTCGCCCTTACCTACAATGAGCAGTTCTTC; V: TRBV7-2; D: NA; J: TRBJ2-1; size: NA
CDR3: CASSLTFAGGNSNQPQHF; DNA: TGTGCCAGCAGTTTAACATTCGCAGGGGGAAATAGCAATCAGCCCCAGCATTTT; V: TRBV27; D: TRBD1; J: TRBJ1-5; size: NA
CDR3: CASTAGYGYTF; DNA: TGTGCCTCCACGGCGGGCTATGGCTACACCTTC; V: TRBV6-5; D: NA; J: TRBJ1-2; size: NA
CDR3: CASSLGAGYEQYF; DNA: TGTGCTAGCAGCTTAGGAGCGGGGTACGAGCAGTACTTC; V: TRBV7-7; D: TRBD2; J: TRBJ2-7; size: NA
CDR3: CASSNPGQAPWEKLFF; DNA: TGTGCCAGCAGCAACCCAGGACAGGCTCCGTGGGAAAAACTGTTTTTT; V: TRBV5-5; D: TRBD1; J: TRBJ1-4; size: NA
CDR3: CASSFLSGSWHEQFF; DNA: TGTGCCAGCAGTTTTTTAAGCGGGAGTTGGCATGAGCAGTTCTTC; V: TRBV27; D: TRBD2; J: TRBJ2-1; size: NA
CDR3: CASSLQAYNEQFF; DNA: TGCGCCAGCAGCTTGCAGGCGTACAATGAGCAGTTCTTC; V: TRBV5-1; D: NA; J: TRBJ2-1; size: NA
CDR3: CASSSGGTLGGETQYF; DNA: TGCGCCAGCAGCTCCGGCGGGACTCTCGGTGGGGAGACCCAGTACTTC; V: TRBV5-1; D: NA; J: TRBJ2-5; size: NA
CDR3: CASSIGGQVLTEAFF; DNA: TGTGCCAGTAGTATAGGGGGACAGGTGCTCACTGAAGCTTTCTTT; V: TRBV19; D: TRBD1; J: TRBJ1-1; size: NA
CDR3: CSVVRQASNTGELFF; DNA: TGCAGCGTTGTTCGACAGGCTTCGAACACCGGGGAGCTGTTTTTT; V: TRBV29-1; D: NA; J: TRBJ2-2; size: NA
CDR3: CASSDGTLGAQYF; DNA: TGTGCTAGCAGCGACGGGACTCTTGGGGCCCAGTACTTC; V: TRBV7-7; D: NA; J: TRBJ2-5; size: NA
CDR3: CASISVNTEAFF; DNA: TGCGCCAGCATTTCGGTGAACACTGAAGCTTTCTTT; V: TRBV10-2; D: NA; J: TRBJ1-1; size: NA
CDR3: CASSYQEINQPQHF; DNA: TGTGCCAGCAGTTACCAGGAGATCAATCAGCCCCAGCATTTT; V: TRBV6-6; D: NA; J: TRBJ1-5; size: NA
CDR3: CASSYSRDGEQFF; DNA: TGTGCCAGCAGTTACTCGAGGGACGGTGAGCAGTTCTTC; V: TRBV6-5; D: NA; J: TRBJ2-1; size: NA